This entry lists 22 T cell receptor beta chains sequenced from one sample in a study of T and B cells in COVID-19 patients. BIOMED2 TRB-A/B primer pools were used in multiplex TRB PCR. One entry per CDR3 protein results from TCRdb running MiXCR on the multiplex PCR reads. The data show roughly 2,000 distinct CDR3 sequences, around a quarter seen once. From blood, roughly 220-550 ng of genomic DNA served as TRB template. Sample: blood. These receptors were obtained from a human donor with active COVID-19.

For this clonotype: With a much larger clone just one base away, this may be a read error. This chain connects TRBV7-2 to TRBJ2-5; no definite D call. This CDR3 spans 12 amino acids. V was trimmed by 3 bases and J by 7 bases, leaving 9 bases between them. Germline loops: CDR1 SGHTA, CDR2 FQGNSA. The CDR3 here is CASSLGMGTQYF. For the CDR3, the DNA is TGTGCCAGCAGCTTGGGGATGGGGACCCAGTACTTC. Filled out from reference TRBV7-2 and TRBJ2-5, the complete variable domain reads GAGVSQSPSNKVTEKGKDVELRCDPISGHTALYWYRQSLGQGLEFLIYFQGNSAPDKSGLPSDRFSAERTGGSVSTLTIQRTQQEDSAVYLCASSLGMGTQYFGPGTRLLVL.

This clonotype has a count of ten or more. This chain uses TRBV19 with TRBJ1-5; tentative D call: TRBD1 (5 bases). The ends were cut back, 6 bases at V and 9 bases at J, with 24 bases in the middle. The germline V gene encodes CDR1 LNHDA and CDR2 SQIVND (reference sequence). The CDR3 spans 16 residues. CDR3 nucleotides: TGTGCCAGTAGGCGGGGGGACGGAACGAGCGGAAGGCCCCAGCATTTT. Its protein is CASRRGDGTSGRPQHF.

By sample fraction, this clonotype is medium-sized. The rearrangement links TRBV19 to TRBJ1-5; D is ambiguous. With 2 bases removed from V and 7 bases from J, the gap between germline ends came to 9 bases. Germline CDR1 reads LNHDA; CDR2 reads SQIVND (reference sequence). The CDR3 runs 13 residues. This CDR3 is CASSIRERQPQHF. DNA for the CDR3: TGTGCCAGTAGTATAAGGGAAAGACAGCCCCAGCATTTT.

This clonotype is medium-sized in the sample. The chain uses TRBV30 and TRBJ2-4, with D possibly matching TRBD2 (6 bases). With 1 base removed from V and 10 bases from J, the gap between germline ends came to 17 bases. The CDR3 sequence is 14 residues long. Germline V gene lookup returns CDR1 GTSNPN and CDR2 SVGIG (reference sequence). The CDR3 here is CAWSATGSGKIQYF. The CDR3 DNA sequence: TGTGCCTGGAGTGCGACCGGGAGCGGTAAAATTCAGTACTTC. Full variable domain (remainder filled in from reference TRBV30 and TRBJ2-4): SQTIHQWPATLVQPVGSPLSLECTVEGTSNPNLYWYRQAAGRGLQLLFYSVGIGQISSEVPQNLSASRPQDRQFILSSKKLLLSDSGFYLCAWSATGSGKIQYFGAGTRLSVL.

The J gene is TRBJ2-5, the V gene TRBV6-5; 13 bases are a match to TRBD2. Germline lookup yields CDR1 MNHEY and CDR2 SVGAGI. This CDR3 region has 15 residues. V shed 5 bases and J 1 base; nucleotides not matched to a gene: 1. The CDR3 coding sequence is TGTGCCAGCAGTCGGACTAGCGGGAGCCAAGAGACCCAGTACTTC. Amino acids: CASSRTSGSQETQYF.

The chain uses TRBV7-6 and TRBJ2-1, with 11 bases lining up with TRBD2. This CDR3 has 16 residues. Germline assignment: CDR1 SGHVS and CDR2 FNYEAQ. The ends lost 4 bases at V and 8 bases at J; junction bases unmatched: 10. CDR3 residues: CASSSISGRAGDEQFF. DNA for the CDR3: TGTGCCAGCAGCTCCATTAGCGGGAGGGCCGGAGATGAGCAGTTCTTC.

The chain has TRBV5-1 and TRBJ2-1; D is undetermined. Between the trimmed V and J ends, which lost 3 bases and 10 bases, there was a span of 8 bases. Germline V CDR1 and CDR2: SGHRS, YFSETQ. CDR3 length: 11 residues. The CDR3 nucleotides are TGCGCCAGCAGCTCGGAGTGGGAGCAGTTCTTC. Residues: CASSSEWEQFF. The variable domain in full, with the rest retrieved from reference TRBV5-1 and TRBJ2-1, is KAGVTQTPRYLIKTRGQQVTLSCSPISGHRSVSWYQQTPGQGLQFLFEYFSETQRNKGNFPGRFSGRQFSNSRSEMNVSTLELGDSALYLCASSSEWEQFFGPGTRLTVL.

The J gene is TRBJ1-1, the V gene TRBV18; a possible D gene is TRBD1 (5 bases). V lost 6 bases and J lost 3, with 17 bases in between. The germline V gene encodes CDR1 KGHSH and CDR2 LQKENI. The CDR3 spans 15 residues. The CDR3 nucleotides read TGTGCCAGCTCTACCCAACCGGGGGGGGACACTGAAGCTTTCTTT. Translated, it gives CASSTQPGGDTEAFF.

The chain carries TRBV10-1 and TRBJ2-3; D might be TRBD2 (5 bases). Between the trimmed V and J ends, which lost 0 bases and 3 bases, there was a span of 7 bases. In germline, CDR1 is WNHNN, CDR2 SYGVQD (reference sequence). This CDR3 is built from 14 residues. CDR3 DNA sequence: TGCGCCAGCAGTGAGTCCCCGGGGACAGATACGCAGTATTTT. This codes for CASSESPGTDTQYF.

In this sample, this clonotype is medium-sized. The chain carries TRBV19 and TRBJ1-2, with D maybe TRBD1 (5 bases). The V end was cut by 4 bases, the J end by 0 bases, with 12 bases between. This CDR3 spans 15 amino acids. The germline V gene encodes CDR1 LNHDA and CDR2 SQIVND (reference sequence). The CDR3 is CASSTGPPSNYGYTF. The CDR3 region has the DNA TGTGCCAGTAGTACAGGGCCTCCTTCTAACTATGGCTACACCTTC. Looking up the rest from reference TRBV19 and TRBJ1-2 gives the full variable domain: DGGITQSPKYLFRKEGQNVTLSCEQNLNHDAMYWYRQDPGQGLRLIYYSQIVNDFQKGDIAEGYSVSREKKESFPLTVTSAQKNPTAFYLCASSTGPPSNYGYTFGSGTRLTVV.

This clonotype has a handful of counts. This chain uses TRBV20-1 with TRBJ2-3; 14 bases align to TRBD2. Germline CDR1 reads DFQATT; CDR2 reads SNEGSKA (reference sequence). Unmatched junction bases numbered 4, after V lost 3 bases and J lost 2 bases. The CDR3 is 16 residues long. The CDR3 DNA sequence: TGCAGTGCTAGCCGGACTAGCGGGAGGACCACAGATACGCAGTATTTT. Translating gives CSASRTSGRTTDTQYF.

By its share, this clonotype is medium-sized (0.01 to 0.1%). CDR3 sequence reads: CASSGPLGSGANVLTF. CDR3 sequence (DNA): TGTGCCAGTTCGGGACCCCTAGGGAGTGGGGCCAACGTCCTGACTTTC. This rearrangement joins TRBV27 to TRBJ2-6; D is tentatively TRBD1 or TRBD2 (5 bases each). The CDR3 runs 16 residues. From germline, CDR1 is MNHEY and CDR2 SMNVEV (reference sequence). Trimming removed 9 bases from V and 3 bases from J, with 18 bases in between.

By share of the sample, this clonotype is medium-sized (0.01 to 0.1%). The chain combines TRBV19 with TRBJ2-3, with 7 positions matching TRBD2. CDR1 is LNHDA, CDR2 SQIVND, per germline (reference sequence). The CDR3 contains 15 residues. The ends lost 0 bases at V and 6 bases at J; junction bases unmatched: 6. CDR3 sequence reads: CASSIDPSGGDTQYF. CDR3 DNA sequence: TGTGCCAGTAGTATAGATCCTAGCGGTGGGGATACGCAGTATTTT.

This clonotype counts as medium-sized. The rearrangement links TRBV5-4 to TRBJ2-7; 9 nucleotides agree with TRBD2. This CDR3 contains 19 residues. Germline V gives CDR1 SGHNT, CDR2 YYREEE (reference sequence). The V and J ends lost 4 bases and 2 bases, in that order; junction bases with no gene match: 19. The CDR3 DNA reads as TGTGCCAGCAGCGCCCCGTCAGGGGTGAGCGGGAGGAGAGCCTACGAGCAGTACTTC. Translated: CASSAPSGVSGRRAYEQYF.

The CDR3 sequence is CASGQGRNQPQHF. CDR3 DNA sequence: TGTGCCAGCGGGCAGGGTCGAAATCAGCCCCAGCATTTT. The chain links TRBV6-6 to TRBJ1-5, with a tentative D call TRBD1 (5 bases). The CDR3 has 13 amino acids. Germline CDR1 MNHNY, CDR2 SVGAGI (reference sequence). V was trimmed by 8 bases and J by 4 bases, leaving 12 bases between them.

This chain connects TRBV30 to TRBJ1-2, with a tentative D call TRBD1 (5 bases). Germline CDR1 reads GTSNPN; CDR2 reads SVGIG (reference sequence). The V and J ends lost 1 base and 4 bases respectively, with 13 bases between them. The CDR3 sequence is 14 residues long. The CDR3 here is CAWSAGGGSYGYTF. In DNA, the CDR3 is TGTGCCTGGAGTGCGGGGGGGGGAAGCTATGGCTACACCTTC.

This clonotype is medium-sized. V usage is TRBV6-6 and J usage is TRBJ2-2, with TRBD2 identical over 10 bases. The junction had 2 bases not matched to a gene; V was cut back by 3 bases and J by 1 base. The germline CDR1 and CDR2 sequences are MNHNY and SVGAGI (reference sequence). This CDR3 comprises 16 residues. The DNA for the CDR3 is TGTGCCAGCAGTTATCTAGCGGGGGAGAACACCGGGGAGCTGTTTTTT. This translates into CASSYLAGENTGELFF.

This chain connects TRBV6-2 or TRBV6-3 to TRBJ1-3, with D tentatively TRBD1 (5 bases). The CDR3 runs to 14 residues. Trimming shortened V by 7 bases and J by 0 bases, and 10 bases separated the two germline ends. From germline, CDR1 is MNHEY and CDR2 SVGEGT. The CDR3 loop reads CASTRVISGNTIYF. The CDR3 region has the DNA TGTGCCAGCACCAGGGTTATCTCTGGAAACACCATATATTTT.

The chain links TRBV10-2 to TRBJ2-2; 13 bases are a match to TRBD2. Germline V CDR1 and CDR2: WSHSY, SAAADI. The CDR3 is 16 amino acids. Trimming cost V 6 bases and J 7 bases; bases outside gene matches: 8. CDR3 DNA: TGCGCCAGCAGGGCTGCCGGGACTAGCGGGATCGGGGAGCTGTTTTTT. It is translated as CASRAAGTSGIGELFF.

The chain links TRBV12-3 or TRBV12-4 to TRBJ2-7; D may be TRBD2 (5 bases). V was clipped by 4 bases and J by 0 bases, with 16 bases between them. CDR3 length: 16 residues. The CDR3 bases are TGTGCCAGCAGTTATCCCGAGGTGAGGGCCTCCTACGAGCAGTACTTC. Protein product: CASSYPEVRASYEQYF.

This chain links TRBV12-3 or TRBV12-4 with TRBJ1-4, with a weak D call TRBD1 (5 bases). V was shortened by 1 base and J by 8 bases, with 11 bases between the two germline ends. This CDR3 region has 14 residues. The CDR3 loop is CASSLEGEREKLFF. The DNA of the CDR3 is TGTGCCAGCAGTTTAGAAGGGGAGAGAGAAAAACTGTTTTTT.

V usage is TRBV20-1 and J usage is TRBJ2-4; 7 positions match TRBD1. Germline V lookup: CDR1 DFQATT, CDR2 SNEGSKA (reference sequence). The length of the CDR3 is 14 residues. With 5 bases clipped from V and 0 bases from J, the junction kept 4 bases outside the gene matches. The CDR3 spells CSAGDSPAKNIQYF. The CDR3 bases are TGCAGTGCTGGGGACAGTCCAGCCAAAAACATTCAGTACTTC.